The entry that follows covers one T cell receptor beta chain sequence. This receptor's antigen is unknown. No base-level quality is on record; no much larger clone is a single base apart. V is pruned by 1 base and J by 3 bases, leaving 3 bases of the junction without a gene match. From its cysteine to its phenylalanine, the CDR3 spans 15 amino acids. The retained sequence is limited to the CDR3, 45 bases, with the frame set at the first base. The germline V gene (reference sequence) supplies CDR1 SGHNT and CDR2 YYREEE. This entry comes from a study of response to subunit inactivated influenza vaccine (dated by TCRdb to 2016 to 2019). Concerning the study at large: To follow how T cells responded to a trivalent subunit inactivated influenza vaccine, the researchers relied on deep quantitative profiling of the T cell receptor repertoire. The investigation overall reported the following: It was suggested by the authors that each seasonal influenza vaccination may recruit only a limited number of new T cells.

The library relied on RT-PCR. The data were produced on an Illumina HiSeq 2500. The public reads were quality trimmed at Q25 with fastp and then assembled into clones with MiXCR by TCRdb, keeping productive beta chains. Entries are consolidated by CDR3 protein sequence, retaining the most common genes and DNA. Present in this sample are roughly 790,000 distinct CDR3 sequences, over 20% of which were seen just once. The top ten clones comprise 10% of the sample. Sequencing was performed on PBMCs from blood, taken more than 4 days after vaccination. Recombination joined TRBV5-4 with TRBJ2-1, and 8 junctional nucleotides match TRBD2. This receptor was taken from a middle-aged man who received an inactivated influenza vaccine. Donor details come from another sample of the same person, matched by shared clones. This receptor carries the CDR3 CASSLKRGNYNEQFF. The nucleotides are TGTGCCAGCAGCTTGAAGCGGGGGAACTACAATGAGCAGTTCTTC. The CDR3 plus the reference TRBV5-4 and TRBJ2-1 genes for the other parts give the full variable domain: ETGVTQSPTHLIKTRGQQVTLRCSSQSGHNTVSWYQQALGQGPQFIFQYYREEENGRGNFPPRFSGLQFPNYSSELNVNALELDDSALYLCASSLKRGNYNEQFFGPGTRLTVL.